This TCR beta chain was profiled in a study of ipilimumab plus nivolumab after autologous stem cell transplantation. Study observations and caveats: TCR repertoire, Treg phenotype and gut microbiota reportedly support more study of this approach.

Germline V gene sequence: CDR1 SGHTS, CDR2 YDEGEE. The CDR3 totals 16 residues. Between the trimmed V and J ends, which lost 4 bases and 7 bases, there was a span of 21 bases. For this clone: The antigen remains unidentified. This likely comes from a read error, as the CDR3 has no conserved phenylalanine or tryptophan at its end.

Clones were read by immunoSEQ multiplex PCR, and TCRdb kept only the in-frame ones, dropping some. The sample shows around 45,000 clones, approximately 91% of them seen only once. This chain connects TRBV5-8 to TRBJ1-5; D uncertain. Specimen: PBMCs, collected in a trial of ipilimumab plus nivolumab as post-transplant consolidation. This TCR was recovered from a male donor with multiple myeloma. The CDR3 nucleotides are TGTGCCAGCAGCCTGTACCGGGGAGAGGGAGAACAGCCCCAGCATCTT. Amino acids: CASSLYRGEGEQPQHL.